This T cell receptor (beta chain) was sequenced for a study of beta chain features in type 1 diabetes. Study conclusions and caveats: The cDNA sequencing approach could over-represent high-TCR-expressing cells. Shorter templates may be favored by PCR, equally so in patients and controls.

With regard to this clone: What it binds is unknown.

Every bit of the isolated RNA underwent reverse transcription, so sequencing read expressed TCRB transcripts. The assay was immunoSEQ multiplex PCR, and TCRdb's table has in-frame clones only and misses some. This table has around 240,000 clones, about 9.3% appearing once. In germline, CDR1 is MNHNY, CDR2 SVGAGI (reference sequence). V shed 2 bases and J shed 5 bases, with 7 bases lying between them. The CDR3 totals 14 residues. The sequencing sample was made of naive CD4+ T cells from blood. The chain combines TRBV6-6 with TRBJ1-6; D may be TRBD1 (5 bases). This clonotype was sampled from a woman younger than 30 in good health. The CDR3 loop is CASSYGQNNSPLHF. The CDR3 nucleotides are TGTGCCAGCAGTTACGGACAAAATAATTCACCCCTCCACTTT.